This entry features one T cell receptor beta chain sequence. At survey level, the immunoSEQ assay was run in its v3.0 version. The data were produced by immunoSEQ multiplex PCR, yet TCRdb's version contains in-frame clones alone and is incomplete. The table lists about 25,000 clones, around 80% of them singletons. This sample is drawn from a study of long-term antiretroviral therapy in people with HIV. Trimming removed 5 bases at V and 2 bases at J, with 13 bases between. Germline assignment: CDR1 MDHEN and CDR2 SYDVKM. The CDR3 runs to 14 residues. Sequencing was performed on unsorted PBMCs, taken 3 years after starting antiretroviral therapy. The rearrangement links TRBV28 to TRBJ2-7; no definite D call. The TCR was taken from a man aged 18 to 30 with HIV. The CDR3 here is CASSHPTRTYEQYF. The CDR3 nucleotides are TGTGCCAGCAGTCACCCTACCCGCACCTACGAGCAGTACTTC.